This T cell receptor beta chain appears in the sequencing data of a study of T-cell reconstitution after alpha-beta-depleted transplantation in children. The study, taken as a whole, reports: Diversity and T-cell counts at one year after transplant derived mostly from new T cells. Two months or so post-transplant, alpha-beta T cells reportedly derived from several hundred expanded graft clones. Day-60 TCRbeta diversity that was high in some patients was derived from surviving recipient T cells and thymic progenitors.

The library targeted TCRbeta and was prepared with unique molecular identifiers. MiXCR, run by TCRdb on the PCR reads, gives a single entry per CDR3 protein. The data contain 250,000 to 300,000 distinct CDR3 sequences, roughly 7.8% of them singletons. Per germline, CDR1 DFQATT and CDR2 SNEGSKA (reference sequence). The CDR3 sequence is 15 residues long. V lost 5 bases to trimming and J lost 4 bases, with 18 bases between them. This clonotype was seen many times. Antigen specificity is unknown. The source material was peripheral blood, sampled 360 days after TCRalphabeta/CD19-depleted stem cell transplant. This clonotype originated in a female patient aged 2-10 years who had a stem cell transplant for Fanconi anemia, so the T cells may come from the graft donor. The rearrangement uses TRBV20-1 and TRBJ2-1; possible D gene TRBD2, 5 bases. The CDR3 here is CSAEPLTILYNEQFF. Here the CDR3 DNA reads TGCAGTGCTGAGCCTTTGACTATCCTTTACAATGAGCAGTTCTTC.